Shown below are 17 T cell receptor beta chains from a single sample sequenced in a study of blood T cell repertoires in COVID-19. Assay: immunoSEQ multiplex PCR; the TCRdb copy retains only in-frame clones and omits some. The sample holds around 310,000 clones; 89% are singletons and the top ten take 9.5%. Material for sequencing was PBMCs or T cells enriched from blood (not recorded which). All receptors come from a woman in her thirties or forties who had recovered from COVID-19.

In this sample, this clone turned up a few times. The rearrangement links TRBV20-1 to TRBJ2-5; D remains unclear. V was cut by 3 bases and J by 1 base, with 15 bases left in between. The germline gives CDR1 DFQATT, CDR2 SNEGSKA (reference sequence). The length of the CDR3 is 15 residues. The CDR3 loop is CSASVWKAAQETQYF. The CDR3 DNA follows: TGCAGTGCTAGTGTCTGGAAGGCGGCCCAAGAGACCCAGTACTTC.

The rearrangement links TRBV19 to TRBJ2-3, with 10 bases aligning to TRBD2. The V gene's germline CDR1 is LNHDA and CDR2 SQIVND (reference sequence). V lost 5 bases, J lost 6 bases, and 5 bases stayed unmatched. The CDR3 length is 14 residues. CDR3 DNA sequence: TGTGCCAGTAGTCATAGCGGGGGGTATGATACGCAGTATTTT. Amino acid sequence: CASSHSGGYDTQYF.

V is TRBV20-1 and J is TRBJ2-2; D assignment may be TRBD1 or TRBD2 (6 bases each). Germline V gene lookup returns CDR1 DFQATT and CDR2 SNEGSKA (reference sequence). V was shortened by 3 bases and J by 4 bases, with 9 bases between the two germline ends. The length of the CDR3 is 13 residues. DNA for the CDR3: TGCAGTGCTAGTGGAGGGGGCACCGGGGAGCTGTTTTTT. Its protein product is CSASGGGTGELFF.

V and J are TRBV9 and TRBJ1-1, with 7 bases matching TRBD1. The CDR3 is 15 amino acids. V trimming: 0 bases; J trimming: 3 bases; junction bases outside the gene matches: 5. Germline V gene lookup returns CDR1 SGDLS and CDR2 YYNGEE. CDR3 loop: CASSVAEGAYTEAFF. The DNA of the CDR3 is TGTGCCAGCAGCGTAGCGGAGGGGGCGTACACTGAAGCTTTCTTT.

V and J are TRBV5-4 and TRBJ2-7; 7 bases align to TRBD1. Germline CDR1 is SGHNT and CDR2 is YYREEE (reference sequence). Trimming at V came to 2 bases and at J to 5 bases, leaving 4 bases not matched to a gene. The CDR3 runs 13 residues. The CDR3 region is CASSLRGRNEQYF. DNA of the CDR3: TGTGCCAGCAGCTTAAGGGGGCGAAACGAGCAGTACTTC.

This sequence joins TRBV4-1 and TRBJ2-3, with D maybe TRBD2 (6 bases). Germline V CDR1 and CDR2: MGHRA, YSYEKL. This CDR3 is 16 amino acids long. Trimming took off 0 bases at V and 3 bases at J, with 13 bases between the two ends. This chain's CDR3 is CASSQDKTGETDTQYF. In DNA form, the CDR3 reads TGCGCCAGCAGCCAAGATAAGACGGGGGAAACAGATACGCAGTATTTT.

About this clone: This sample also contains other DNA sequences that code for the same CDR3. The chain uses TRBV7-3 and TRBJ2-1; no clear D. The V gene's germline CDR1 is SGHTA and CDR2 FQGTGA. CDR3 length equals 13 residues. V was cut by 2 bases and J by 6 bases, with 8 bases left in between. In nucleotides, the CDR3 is TGTGCCAGCAGCTTAGGCGGATCCAATGAGCAGTTCTTC. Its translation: CASSLGGSNEQFF.

CDR3: CASSPTVGRVSGNTIYF. The CDR3 region has the DNA TGTGCCAGCAGCCCGACAGTGGGCCGCGTCTCTGGAAACACCATATATTTT. The chain couples TRBV7-2 to TRBJ1-3; D may be TRBD1 (5 bases). CDR3 length equals 17 residues. Germline lookup yields CDR1 SGHTA and CDR2 FQGNSA. V was shortened by 5 bases and J by 0 bases, with 17 bases between the two germline ends.

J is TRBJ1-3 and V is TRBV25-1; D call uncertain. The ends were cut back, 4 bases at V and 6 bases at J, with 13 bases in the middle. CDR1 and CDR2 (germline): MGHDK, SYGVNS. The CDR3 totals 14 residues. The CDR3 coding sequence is TGTGCCAGCAGTGGGATGGGCAATGTAAACACCATATATTTT. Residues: CASSGMGNVNTIYF.

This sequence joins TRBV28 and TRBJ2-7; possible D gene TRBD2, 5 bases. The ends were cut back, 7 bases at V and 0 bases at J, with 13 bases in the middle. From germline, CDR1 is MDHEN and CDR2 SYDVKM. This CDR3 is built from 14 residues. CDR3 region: CASNENGDSYEQYF. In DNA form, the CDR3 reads TGTGCCAGCAACGAAAACGGGGACTCCTACGAGCAGTACTTC.

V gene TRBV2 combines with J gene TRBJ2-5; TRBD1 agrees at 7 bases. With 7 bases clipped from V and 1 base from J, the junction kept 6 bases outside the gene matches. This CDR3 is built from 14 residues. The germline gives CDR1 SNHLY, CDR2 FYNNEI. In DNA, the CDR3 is TGTGCCAGCAAGGGACAGCCGATCCAAGAGACCCAGTACTTC. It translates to CASKGQPIQETQYF. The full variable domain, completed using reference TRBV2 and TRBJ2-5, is EPEVTQTPSHQVTQMGQEVILRCVPISNHLYFYWYRQILGQKVEFLVSFYNNEISEKSEIFDDQFSVERPDGSNFTLKIRSTKLEDSAMYFCASKGQPIQETQYFGPGTRLLVL.

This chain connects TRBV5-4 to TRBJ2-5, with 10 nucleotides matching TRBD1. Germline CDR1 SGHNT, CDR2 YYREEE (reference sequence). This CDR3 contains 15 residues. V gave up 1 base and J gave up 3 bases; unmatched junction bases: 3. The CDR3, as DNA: TGTGCCAGCAGCTTGCCCGGGACAGGGGAAGAGACCCAGTACTTC. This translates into CASSLPGTGEETQYF. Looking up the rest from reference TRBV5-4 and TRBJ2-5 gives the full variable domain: ETGVTQSPTHLIKTRGQQVTLRCSSQSGHNTVSWYQQALGQGPQFIFQYYREEENGRGNFPPRFSGLQFPNYSSELNVNALELDDSALYLCASSLPGTGEETQYFGPGTRLLVL.

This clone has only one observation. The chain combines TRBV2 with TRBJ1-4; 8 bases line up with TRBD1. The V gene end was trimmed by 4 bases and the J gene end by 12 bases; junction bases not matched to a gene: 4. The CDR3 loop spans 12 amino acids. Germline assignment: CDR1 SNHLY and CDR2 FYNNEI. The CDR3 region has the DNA TGTGCCAGCAGTGGACAGGGGATGGAACTGTTTTTT. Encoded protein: CASSGQGMELFF.

CDR3 sequence: CSAVRSDEQFF. CDR3 DNA: TGCAGTGCTGTTCGGAGCGATGAGCAGTTCTTC. The V and J genes are TRBV20-1 and TRBJ2-1; D ambiguous. The V end was cut by 5 bases, the J end by 8 bases, with 10 bases between. The germline V gene has CDR1 DFQATT and CDR2 SNEGSKA (reference sequence). This CDR3 spans 11 amino acids.

The chain's CDR3 is CASSFHRGHEYEQYF. The DNA of the CDR3 is TGTGCCAGCAGTTTTCACAGGGGGCATGAGTACGAGCAGTACTTC. The chain employs TRBV27 and TRBJ2-7; 9 nucleotides match TRBD1. Germline trimming cut 3 bases from V and 4 bases from J; bases unmatched to any gene: 7. CDR1 and CDR2 from the germline V gene are MNHEY and SMNVEV (reference sequence). This CDR3 is built from 15 residues.

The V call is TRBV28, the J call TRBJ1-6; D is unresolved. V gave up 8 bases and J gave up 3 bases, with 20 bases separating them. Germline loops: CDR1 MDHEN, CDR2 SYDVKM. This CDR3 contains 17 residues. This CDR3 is CASPPGCGVSYNSPLHF. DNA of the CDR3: TGTGCCAGCCCCCCGGGGTGCGGAGTGAGCTATAATTCACCCCTCCACTTT.

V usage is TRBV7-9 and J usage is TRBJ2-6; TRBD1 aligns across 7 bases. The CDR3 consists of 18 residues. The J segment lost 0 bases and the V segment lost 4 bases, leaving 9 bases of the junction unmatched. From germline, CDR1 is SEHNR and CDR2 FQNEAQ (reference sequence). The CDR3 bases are TGTGCCAGCAGCTCCCCGGGACAGAGACTCTCTGGGGCCAACGTCCTGACTTTC. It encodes CASSSPGQRLSGANVLTF.